Sequencing of this T cell receptor beta chain was carried out in a study of blood T cell repertoires in COVID-19. Background on the study: From T cells, B-cell-depleted T cells, or PBMCs came the material, which was cDNA or gDNA.

Some clones are missing from TCRdb's copy, which holds only in-frame ones; the method was immunoSEQ multiplex PCR. The sample contains about 370,000 clones, roughly nine tenths of which appear only once. Recovered participants had two consecutive negative NP/OP PCR tests, healthcare professional clearance, or symptom resolution. The V and J ends lost 3 bases and 4 bases respectively, with 12 bases between them. The CDR3 length is 14 residues. Per the germline V gene, CDR1 is MNHEY and CDR2 is SVGAGI. The sequence was collected from a man between 18 and 35 years old who had recovered from COVID-19. The genes are TRBV6-5 and TRBJ1-1; D remains ambiguous. The sequencing sample was made of PBMCs or T cells enriched from blood (not recorded which). The CDR3 is CASSYAEGSTEAFF. The CDR3 DNA sequence: TGTGCCAGCAGTTATGCGGAGGGCAGCACTGAAGCTTTCTTT.